The sequence of this T cell receptor beta chain was determined in a study of T cells in Graves' hyperthyroidism and ophthalmopathy (dated by TCRdb to the late 2010s). With respect to the entire study: TCR V-J signatures able to tell the groups apart were searched for in a discovery cohort of 90 to 100 patients, of whom 43 had Graves' ophthalmopathy and about 60 had stable Graves' hyperthyroidism. The 90 or so discovery patients were randomly split 7:3 into training and test sets. Prospective prediction of ophthalmopathy was tested in an independent validation cohort of 18 to 20 hyperthyroidism patients and roughly 16 patients who later progressed to ophthalmopathy. The paper reports TCR Vbeta CDR3 sequencing of roughly 140 peripheral blood samples: around 41 ophthalmopathy, roughly 74 hyperthyroidism and approximately 17 progressor patients. In over five Graves' hyperthyroidism patients, the study also compared T-cell repertoires from thyroid tissue with T-cell repertoires from blood. Once sampling was done, hyperthyroidism patients were given methimazole at a starting dose of 30 mg daily, whereas ophthalmopathy patients were given high-dose intravenous methylprednisolone.

From cysteine to phenylalanine, the CDR3 is 13 amino acids long. Of all the DNA, just the CDR3 is kept, 39 bases in frame from base 1. The germline V gene (reference sequence) gives CDR1 as SEHNR and CDR2 as FQNEAQ. Trimming takes 8 bases from V and 0 bases from J, and the germline ends sit 10 bases apart. In regard to this clonotype: This receptor's antigen is unknown. Base-call qualities are not available, and no considerably larger clone is one nucleotide away.

The TCR beta CDR3 regions were amplified from the RNA transcripts. A first-round RT-PCR of the TCR CDR3 used the HTBI primer set with the Qiagen OneStep RT-PCR kit. Libraries were constructed in a second round of multiplex PCR, after which size selection and purification were performed. Libraries were sequenced paired-end with 100 bp reads on an Illumina HiSeq2000. In the paper's pipeline: SOAPnuke was used to process the raw data, throwing out any read that contained adapters or uncalled bases, had a mean Phred below 15, or lacked an exact constant-primer or identifier match. COPE v1.2.5 was used to merge the high-quality paired reads, and each unique nucleotide sequence was defined as a clonotype. Clonotypes were aligned to IMGT TRBV, TRBD and TRBJ reference segments using MiTCR v1.1. The analysis included only V-J combinations with a frequency above 0.0001, which together covered approximately 99% of the repertoires. The TCS score was defined as F50 (clonal expansion) divided by E x V (chaos), with BLOSUM62-based TCRdist calculated between CDR3 peptides within each V-J. Welch's t-statistics and random forest reduced around 520 V-J features to 10 to 15, which were used in a naive Bayes classifier (R e1071). TCRdb trimmed public reads at Q25 via fastp, called clones via MiXCR and kept in-frame beta chains. When rows share a CDR3 protein, they turn into one entry using the most common DNA and genes. The V and J calls here are based on TCRdb, not the publication. Present in this sample are hundreds of thousands of distinct CDR3 sequences, 35% to 55% of which were seen just once. About 8.2% of the sample belongs to the ten largest clones.

Summary of the overall study and its limitations: Most expanded thyroid clonotypes (frequency above 0.001) were also detected in blood, a finding suggesting that blood repertoires may reflect thyroid immune responses. In validation, the model predicted progression to ophthalmopathy a median of 6.5 months before onset, with about 71% sensitivity and around 76% specificity. A model built on a 13 V-J signature distinguished ophthalmopathy from stable hyperthyroidism, reaching 85% to 90% sensitivity and around 81% specificity in cross-validation and 80%/75% in testing. No statistical method was used to set the sample size in advance, and investigators knew the group allocation.

A patient counted as having stable Graves' hyperthyroidism if no progression to ophthalmopathy occurred over 18 months of follow-up. Hyperthyroidism patients were newly diagnosed, had a disease duration of under 2 months, and were aged 18 to 65 years. Any patient with an uncontrolled infection, another autoimmune disease, pregnancy or lactation was excluded. Diagnoses were established on the basis of clinical symptoms, serum thyroxine and TRAb, thyroid ultrasound, and orbital computed tomography. Trizol reagent was used to extract total RNA, and RNA quality was then checked on an Agilent 2100 Bioanalyzer.

The TCR sequence derives from a young woman with Graves' hyperthyroidism. Donor details come from another sample of the same person, matched by shared clones. This chain is built from TRBV7-9 and TRBJ1-2, with no reliable assignment of the D segment. Sequencing was carried out using peripheral blood or thyroid tissue (not recorded which). The CDR3 region reads CASLGEANYGYTF. The DNA reads TGTGCCAGCCTTGGAGAAGCTAACTATGGCTACACCTTC. With the rest looked up from the reference TRBV7-9 and TRBJ1-2 genes rather than sequenced, the full variable domain is DTGVSQNPRHKITKRGQNVTFRCDPISEHNRLYWYRQTLGQGPEFLTYFQNEAQLEKSRLLSDRFSAERPKGSFSTLEIQRTEQGDSAMYLCASLGEANYGYTFGSGTRLTVV.